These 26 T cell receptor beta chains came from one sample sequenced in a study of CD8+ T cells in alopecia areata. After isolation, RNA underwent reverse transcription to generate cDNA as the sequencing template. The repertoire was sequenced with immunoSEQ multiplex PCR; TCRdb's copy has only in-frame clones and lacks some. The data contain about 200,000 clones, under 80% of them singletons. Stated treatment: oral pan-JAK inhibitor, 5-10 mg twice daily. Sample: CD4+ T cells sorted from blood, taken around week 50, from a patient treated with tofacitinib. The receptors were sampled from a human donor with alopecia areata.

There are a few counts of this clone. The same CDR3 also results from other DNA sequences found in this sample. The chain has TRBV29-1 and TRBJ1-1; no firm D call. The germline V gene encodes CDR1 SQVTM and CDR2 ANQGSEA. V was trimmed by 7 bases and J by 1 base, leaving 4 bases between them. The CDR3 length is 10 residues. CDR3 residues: CSAGNTEAFF. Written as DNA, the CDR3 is TGCAGCGCCGGGAACACTGAAGCTTTCTTT.

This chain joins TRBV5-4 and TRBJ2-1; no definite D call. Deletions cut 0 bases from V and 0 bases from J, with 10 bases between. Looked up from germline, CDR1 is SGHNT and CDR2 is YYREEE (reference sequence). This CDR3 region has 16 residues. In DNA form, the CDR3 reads TGTGCCAGCAGCTTGGTAATCAGAAACTCCTACAATGAGCAGTTCTTC. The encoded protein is CASSLVIRNSYNEQFF.

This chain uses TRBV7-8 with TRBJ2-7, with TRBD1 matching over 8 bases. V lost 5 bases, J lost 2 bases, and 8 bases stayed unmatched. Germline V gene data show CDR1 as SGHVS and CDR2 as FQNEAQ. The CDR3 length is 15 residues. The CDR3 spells CASSRDRGRPYEQYF. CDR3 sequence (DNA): TGTGCCAGCAGCAGAGACAGGGGCCGACCCTACGAGCAGTACTTC.

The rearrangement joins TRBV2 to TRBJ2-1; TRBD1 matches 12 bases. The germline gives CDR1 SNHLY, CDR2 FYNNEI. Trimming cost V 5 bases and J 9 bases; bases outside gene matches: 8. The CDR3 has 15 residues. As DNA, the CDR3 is TGTGCCAGCAGTTCACCGGGACAGGGGGCGTCTGAGCAGTTCTTC. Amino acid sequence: CASSSPGQGASEQFF.

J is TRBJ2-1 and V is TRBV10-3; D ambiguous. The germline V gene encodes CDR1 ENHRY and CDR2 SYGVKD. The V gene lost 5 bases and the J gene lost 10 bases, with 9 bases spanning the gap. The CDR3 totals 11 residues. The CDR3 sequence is CAISRSGEQFF. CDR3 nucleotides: TGTGCCATCAGTAGGTCTGGAGAGCAGTTCTTC.

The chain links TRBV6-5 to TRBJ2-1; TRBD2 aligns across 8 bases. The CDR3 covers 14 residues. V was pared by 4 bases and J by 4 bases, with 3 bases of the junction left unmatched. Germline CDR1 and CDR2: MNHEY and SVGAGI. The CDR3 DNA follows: TGTGCCAGCAGTTTCGAGCGGGGGTACAATGAGCAGTTCTTC. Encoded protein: CASSFERGYNEQFF.

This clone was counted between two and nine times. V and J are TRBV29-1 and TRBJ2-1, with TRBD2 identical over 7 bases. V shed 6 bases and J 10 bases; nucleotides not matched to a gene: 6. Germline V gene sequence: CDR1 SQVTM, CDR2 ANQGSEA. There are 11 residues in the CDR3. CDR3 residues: CSVALGGEQFF. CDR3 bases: TGCAGCGTAGCACTGGGAGGGGAGCAGTTCTTC.

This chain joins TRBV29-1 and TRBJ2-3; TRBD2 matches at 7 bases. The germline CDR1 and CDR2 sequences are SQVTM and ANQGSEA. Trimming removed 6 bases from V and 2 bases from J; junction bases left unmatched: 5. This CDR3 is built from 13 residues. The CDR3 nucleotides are TGCAGCGTCGGGAGGACTGACACAGATACGCAGTATTTT. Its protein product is CSVGRTDTDTQYF.

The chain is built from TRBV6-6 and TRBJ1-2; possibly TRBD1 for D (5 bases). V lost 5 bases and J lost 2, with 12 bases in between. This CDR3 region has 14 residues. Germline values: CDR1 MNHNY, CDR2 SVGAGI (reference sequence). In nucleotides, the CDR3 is TGTGCCAGCAGTCCGGGTGGGGGAAACTATGGCTACACCTTC. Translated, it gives CASSPGGGNYGYTF.

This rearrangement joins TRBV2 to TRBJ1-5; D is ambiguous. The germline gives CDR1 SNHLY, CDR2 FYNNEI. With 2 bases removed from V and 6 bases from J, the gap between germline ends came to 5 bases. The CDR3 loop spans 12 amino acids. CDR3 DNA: TGTGCCAGCAGTGAACGTCCTCAGCCCCAGCATTTT. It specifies CASSERPQPQHF.

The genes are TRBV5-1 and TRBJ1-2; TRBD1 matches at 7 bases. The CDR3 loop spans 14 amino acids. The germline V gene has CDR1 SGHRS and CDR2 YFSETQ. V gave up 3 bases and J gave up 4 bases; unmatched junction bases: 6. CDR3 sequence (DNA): TGCGCCAGCAGCTCCCCCGGGACAGCCTATGGCTACACCTTC. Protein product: CASSSPGTAYGYTF.

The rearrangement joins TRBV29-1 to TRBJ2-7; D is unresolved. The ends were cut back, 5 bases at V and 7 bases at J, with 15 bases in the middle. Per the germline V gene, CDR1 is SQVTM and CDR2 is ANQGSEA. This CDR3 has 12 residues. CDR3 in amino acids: CSVRADSREQYF. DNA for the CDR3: TGCAGCGTTCGCGCAGACTCGAGGGAGCAGTACTTC.

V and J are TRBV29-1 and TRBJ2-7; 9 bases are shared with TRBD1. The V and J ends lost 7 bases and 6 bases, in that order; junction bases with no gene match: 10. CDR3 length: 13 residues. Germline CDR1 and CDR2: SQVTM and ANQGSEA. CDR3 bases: TGCAGCGCCCGACGCAAGGACAGGGGCGAGCAGTACTTC. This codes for CSARRKDRGEQYF.

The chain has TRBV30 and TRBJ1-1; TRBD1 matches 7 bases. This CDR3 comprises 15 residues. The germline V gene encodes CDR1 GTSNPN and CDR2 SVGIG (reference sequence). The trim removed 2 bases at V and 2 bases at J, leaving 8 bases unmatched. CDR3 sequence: CAWSIRQGSNTEAFF. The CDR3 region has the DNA TGTGCCTGGAGTATTCGACAGGGTTCTAACACTGAAGCTTTCTTT.

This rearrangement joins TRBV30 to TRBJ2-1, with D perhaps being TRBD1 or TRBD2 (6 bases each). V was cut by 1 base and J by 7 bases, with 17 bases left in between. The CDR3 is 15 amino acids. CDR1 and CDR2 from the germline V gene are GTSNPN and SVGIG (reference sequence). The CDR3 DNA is TGTGCCTGGAGTGCCCCGGGGGCCGGAAGGAATGAGCAGTTCTTC. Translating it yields CAWSAPGAGRNEQFF.

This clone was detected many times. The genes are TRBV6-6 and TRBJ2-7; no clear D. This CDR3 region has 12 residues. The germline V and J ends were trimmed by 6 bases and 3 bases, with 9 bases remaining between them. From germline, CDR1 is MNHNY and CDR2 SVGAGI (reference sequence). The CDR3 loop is CASSSVGYEQYF. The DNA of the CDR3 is TGTGCCAGCAGCTCAGTGGGCTACGAGCAGTACTTC.

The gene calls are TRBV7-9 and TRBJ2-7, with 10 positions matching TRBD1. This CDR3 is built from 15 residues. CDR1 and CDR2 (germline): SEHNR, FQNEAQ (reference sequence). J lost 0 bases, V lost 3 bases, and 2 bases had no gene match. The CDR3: CASSFRDRGSYEQYF. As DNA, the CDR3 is TGTGCCAGCAGCTTCCGGGACAGGGGCTCCTACGAGCAGTACTTC.

This CDR3 is CSVAGRQGAYEQYF. The CDR3 bases are TGCAGCGTTGCGGGTCGGCAGGGGGCGTACGAGCAGTACTTC. V and J are TRBV29-1 and TRBJ2-7; 8 bases agree with TRBD1. Germline trimming cut 4 bases from V and 4 bases from J; bases unmatched to any gene: 9. Germline values: CDR1 SQVTM, CDR2 ANQGSEA. This CDR3 has 14 amino acids.

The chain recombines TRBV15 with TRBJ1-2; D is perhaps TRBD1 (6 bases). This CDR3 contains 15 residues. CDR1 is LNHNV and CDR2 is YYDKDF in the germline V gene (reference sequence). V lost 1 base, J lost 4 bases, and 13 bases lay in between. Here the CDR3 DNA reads TGTGCCACCAGCAGAGCAGGACAGTACTTCTATGGCTACACCTTC. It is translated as CATSRAGQYFYGYTF. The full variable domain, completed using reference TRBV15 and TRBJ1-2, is DAMVIQNPRYQVTQFGKPVTLSCSQTLNHNVMYWYQQKSSQAPKLLFHYYDKDFNNEADTPDNFQSRRPNTSFCFLDIRSPGLGDTAMYLCATSRAGQYFYGYTFGSGTRLTVV.

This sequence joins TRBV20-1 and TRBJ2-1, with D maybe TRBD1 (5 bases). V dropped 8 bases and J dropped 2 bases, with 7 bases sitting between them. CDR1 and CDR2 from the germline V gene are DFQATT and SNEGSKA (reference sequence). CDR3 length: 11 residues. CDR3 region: CSPDTYNEQFF. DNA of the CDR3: TGCAGTCCGGACACCTACAATGAGCAGTTCTTC.

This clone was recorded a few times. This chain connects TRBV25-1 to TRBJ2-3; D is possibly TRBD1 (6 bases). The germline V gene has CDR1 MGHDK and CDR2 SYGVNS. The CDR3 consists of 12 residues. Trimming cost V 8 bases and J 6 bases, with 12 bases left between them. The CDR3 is CASRTVADTQYF. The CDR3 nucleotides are TGTGCCAGCCGGACAGTAGCGGATACGCAGTATTTT.

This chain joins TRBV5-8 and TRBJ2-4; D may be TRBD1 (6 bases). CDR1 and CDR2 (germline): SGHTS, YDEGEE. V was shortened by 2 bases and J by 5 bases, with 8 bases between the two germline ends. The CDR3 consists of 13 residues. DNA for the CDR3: TGTGCCAGCAGCTTCGACAGGCAAAACATTCAGTACTTC. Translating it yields CASSFDRQNIQYF.

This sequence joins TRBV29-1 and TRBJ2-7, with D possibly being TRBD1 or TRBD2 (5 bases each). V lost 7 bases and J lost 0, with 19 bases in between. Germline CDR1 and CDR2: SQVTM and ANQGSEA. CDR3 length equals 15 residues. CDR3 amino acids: CSGQHPVGSSYEQYF. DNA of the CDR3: TGCAGCGGACAGCATCCGGTAGGGAGCTCCTACGAGCAGTACTTC.

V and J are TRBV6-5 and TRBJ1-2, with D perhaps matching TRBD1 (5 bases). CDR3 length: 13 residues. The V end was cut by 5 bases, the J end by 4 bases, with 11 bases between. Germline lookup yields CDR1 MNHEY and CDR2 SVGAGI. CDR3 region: CASSPRDVYGYTF. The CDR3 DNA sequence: TGTGCCAGCAGTCCCAGGGATGTCTATGGCTACACCTTC.

The CDR3 protein is CAGESRVGTGELFF. DNA for the CDR3: TGTGCCGGGGAATCGAGGGTTGGGACCGGGGAGCTGTTTTTT. The V gene is TRBV30, the J gene TRBJ2-2; a weak D match, TRBD2 (5 bases). Germline CDR1 and CDR2: GTSNPN and SVGIG (reference sequence). V was shortened by 8 bases and J by 5 bases, with 18 bases between the two germline ends. The CDR3 sequence is 14 residues long.

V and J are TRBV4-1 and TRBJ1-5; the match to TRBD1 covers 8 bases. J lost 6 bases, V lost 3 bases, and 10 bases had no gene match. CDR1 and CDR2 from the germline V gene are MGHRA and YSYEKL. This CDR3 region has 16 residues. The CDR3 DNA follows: TGCGCCAGCAGCCAGGGGGCGGCAGGGGGCCCTCAGCCCCAGCATTTT. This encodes CASSQGAAGGPQPQHF.